Following are 28 T cell receptor beta chains from one sample sequenced in a study of T cells in narcolepsy. Produced via immunoSEQ multiplex PCR; TCRdb's table is partial and in-frame only. The sample includes around 24,000 clones, about 83% of them seen just once. The sample consisted of CD45RA- memory CD4+ T cells from PBMCs. The receptors derive from a human donor with narcolepsy.

This chain links TRBV5-4 with TRBJ1-2; 7 bases line up with TRBD1. This CDR3 has 15 amino acids. V gave up 0 bases and J gave up 6 bases; unmatched junction bases: 8. CDR1 SGHNT and CDR2 YYREEE come from the germline V gene (reference sequence). DNA for the CDR3: TGTGCCAGCAGCTTGGATACAGGGGCTTTGAATGGCTACACCTTC. Encoded protein: CASSLDTGALNGYTF.

This clone showed up just once. V gene TRBV7-3 combines with J gene TRBJ1-2; possibly TRBD1 for D (5 bases). Germline V gene lookup returns CDR1 SGHTA and CDR2 FQGTGA. V was shortened by 2 bases and J by 8 bases, with 12 bases between the two germline ends. This CDR3 has 13 residues. The CDR3 sequence: CASSLPGGIGYTF. In DNA, the CDR3 is TGTGCCAGCAGCTTACCGGGGGGTATCGGCTACACCTTC.

The chain links TRBV11-3 to TRBJ2-6; D not certain. Germline assignment: CDR1 SGHNT and CDR2 YENEEA. Trimming took 1 base from V and 2 from J, leaving 12 bases between them. This CDR3 spans 17 amino acids. CDR3 amino acids: CASSLGEGKPGANVLTF. DNA for the CDR3: TGTGCCAGCAGCTTAGGGGAAGGGAAGCCTGGGGCCAACGTCCTGACTTTC.

The table lists this clone with a few counts. The chain has TRBV5-1 and TRBJ2-2; TRBD2 matches at 13 bases. This CDR3 has 14 residues. The germline gives CDR1 SGHRS, CDR2 YFSETQ. Trimming at V came to 7 bases and at J to 5 bases, leaving 2 bases not matched to a gene. The CDR3 DNA sequence: TGCGCCAGCGAGGGACTAGCGGGAACCGGGGAGCTGTTTTTT. This codes for CASEGLAGTGELFF.

The chain employs TRBV4-3 and TRBJ2-3, with D perhaps matching TRBD2 (5 bases). Trimming cost V 1 base and J 2 bases, with 10 bases left between them. CDR3 length: 15 residues. In germline, CDR1 is LGHNA, CDR2 YSLEER. CDR3 nucleotides: TGCGCCAGCAGCCAAGGGGTCCGGGACACAGATACGCAGTATTTT. It specifies CASSQGVRDTDTQYF.

J is TRBJ2-3 and V is TRBV19; TRBD1 matches 9 bases. V gave up 9 bases and J gave up 6 bases; unmatched junction bases: 16. Per the germline V gene, CDR1 is LNHDA and CDR2 is SQIVND (reference sequence). This CDR3 comprises 16 residues. The CDR3 loop is CASRAEDRGRADTQYF. CDR3 nucleotides: TGTGCCAGCCGGGCCGAGGACAGGGGCCGCGCGGATACGCAGTATTTT.

This chain uses TRBV6-1 with TRBJ1-2; 7 bases align to TRBD1. The V gene end was trimmed by 6 bases and the J gene end by 5 bases; junction bases not matched to a gene: 9. Germline V gene data show CDR1 as MNHNS and CDR2 as SASEGT. CDR3 size: 14 residues. The CDR3: CASSFRDRKYGYTF. The DNA of the CDR3 is TGTGCCAGCAGCTTCAGGGACAGAAAATATGGCTACACCTTC.

This clone has only a few counts. The V call is TRBV5-3, the J call TRBJ2-7; D is perhaps TRBD1 (5 bases). TRBV5-3 is flagged as an ORF with uncertain function. The CDR3 covers 13 residues. Trimming removed 8 bases at V and 1 base at J, with 13 bases between. The CDR3 nucleotides read TGTGCCAGCAGGGATTCTGGGTCCTACGAGCAGTACTTC. It yields the protein CASRDSGSYEQYF.

V gene TRBV29-1 combines with J gene TRBJ1-2; D may be TRBD1 (5 bases). This CDR3 region has 12 residues. V gave up 2 bases and J gave up 7 bases, with 11 bases separating them. Germline V CDR1 and CDR2: SQVTM, ANQGSEA. CDR3 nucleotide sequence: TGCAGCGTTGAAAGGGCAGGGCTTGGCTACACCTTC. It specifies CSVERAGLGYTF.

The chain recombines TRBV7-2 with TRBJ1-2; D gene uncertain. Per the germline V gene, CDR1 is SGHTA and CDR2 is FQGNSA. The length of the CDR3 is 14 residues. V lost 5 bases and J lost 9, with 19 bases in between. The CDR3 reads CASSKSRETTSYTF. In DNA form, the CDR3 reads TGTGCCAGCAGCAAGAGTCGGGAGACAACAAGCTACACCTTC.

The chain has TRBV7-2 and TRBJ2-3; TRBD2 matches 10 bases. From germline, CDR1 is SGHTA and CDR2 FQGNSA. The CDR3 is 15 residues long. J was trimmed by 5 bases and V by 2 bases; bases with no gene match: 4. CDR3 region: CASSLKTSGIDTQYF. The CDR3 DNA follows: TGTGCCAGCAGCTTAAAAACTAGCGGGATAGATACGCAGTATTTT.

The CDR3 DNA reads TGTGCCAGCAGCTACACCGCCGGGACAGATAAGGGAGCTTTCTTT. Translating it yields CASSYTAGTDKGAFF. This chain links TRBV7-2 with TRBJ1-1; 7 bases fit TRBD1. Germline trimming cut 4 bases from V and 10 bases from J; bases unmatched to any gene: 15. Germline assignment: CDR1 SGHTA and CDR2 FQGNSA. CDR3 size: 15 residues.

Turning to this clone: The sample holds other DNA sequences that translate to the same CDR3. CDR3 coding DNA: TGCGCCAGCAGCTTGGTGGGGGGGTCCTACGAGCAGTACTTC. Translation: CASSLVGGSYEQYF. The chain uses TRBV5-1 and TRBJ2-7; 7 nucleotides agree with TRBD2. J gave up 1 base and V 0 bases, and 1 base lay outside the gene matches. Germline loops: CDR1 SGHRS, CDR2 YFSETQ. The CDR3 runs to 14 residues. The full variable domain, rest sourced from reference TRBV5-1 and TRBJ2-7, is KAGVTQTPRYLIKTRGQQVTLSCSPISGHRSVSWYQQTPGQGLQFLFEYFSETQRNKGNFPGRFSGRQFSNSRSEMNVSTLELGDSALYLCASSLVGGSYEQYFGPGTRLTVT.

The chain couples TRBV5-1 to TRBJ1-4; 7 bases fit TRBD1. Per germline, CDR1 SGHRS and CDR2 YFSETQ. V was pared by 4 bases and J by 4 bases, with 10 bases of the junction left unmatched. CDR3 length equals 16 residues. CDR3 residues: CASSIGRGQFNEKLFF. The CDR3 DNA reads as TGCGCCAGCAGCATAGGTCGGGGACAGTTTAATGAAAAACTGTTTTTT.

The rearrangement uses TRBV6-5 and TRBJ2-7; D is perhaps TRBD2 (6 bases). The germline gives CDR1 MNHEY, CDR2 SVGAGI. Trimming cost V 7 bases and J 7 bases, with 14 bases left between them. The CDR3 is 12 amino acids. The CDR3 region has the DNA TGTGCCAGCAAGGGAGGTGTACGGGAGCAGTACTTC. Protein sequence: CASKGGVREQYF.

The chain's CDR3 is CASSNFGAGADTDTQYF. CDR3 nucleotides: TGCGCCAGCAGCAATTTCGGGGCGGGAGCGGACACAGATACGCAGTATTTT. The chain combines TRBV4-1 with TRBJ2-3, with 7 bases matching TRBD2. The V gene's germline CDR1 is MGHRA and CDR2 YSYEKL. V lost 5 bases and J lost 2; bases outside the gene matches: 13. CDR3 length equals 17 residues.

The chain uses TRBV25-1 and TRBJ2-2; 8 bases align to TRBD2. The CDR3 length is 16 residues. With 3 bases clipped from V and 4 bases from J, the junction kept 7 bases outside the gene matches. Germline CDR1 reads MGHDK; CDR2 reads SYGVNS. DNA of the CDR3: TGTGCCAGCAGTGACCAAGCGGGAGTTGGCACCGGGGAGCTGTTTTTT. Its protein is CASSDQAGVGTGELFF.

The chain is built from TRBV28 and TRBJ2-3, with D tentatively TRBD2 (7 bases). The germline CDR1 and CDR2 sequences are MDHEN and SYDVKM. The CDR3 extends over 13 amino acids. V shed 8 bases and J shed 3 bases, with 12 bases lying between them. CDR3 nucleotides: TGTGCCAGCGGGGGGGCTGGTACAGATACGCAGTATTTT. Protein: CASGGAGTDTQYF.

The gene calls are TRBV28 and TRBJ1-4, with D unclear. This CDR3 is built from 14 residues. The V end was cut by 10 bases, the J end by 6 bases, with 18 bases between. CDR1 and CDR2 (germline): MDHEN, SYDVKM. The CDR3 DNA reads as TGTGCCACCCGCGTTGTGGGGTTGGATGAAAAACTGTTTTTT. This translates into CATRVVGLDEKLFF.

This rearrangement joins TRBV11-1 to TRBJ2-1; tentatively, D is TRBD1 or TRBD2 (5 bases each). V was clipped by 6 bases and J by 5 bases, with 23 bases between them. Germline-derived CDR1 and CDR2 are SGHAT and FQDESV (reference sequence). There are 17 residues in the CDR3. For the CDR3, the DNA is TGTGCCAGCAGACCGGGACGCAGGGCGGTGTGGGACAATGAGCAGTTCTTC. Translating it yields CASRPGRRAVWDNEQFF.

The chain joins TRBV28 to TRBJ2-2; TRBD2 might be the D (6 bases). This CDR3 spans 24 amino acids. Trimming shortened V by 5 bases and J by 2 bases, and 39 bases separated the two germline ends. The V gene's germline CDR1 is MDHEN and CDR2 SYDVKM. In DNA, the CDR3 is TGTGCCAGCAGTCAAAATCGGAATTGGAGGGCGGGGCCTCCGATGAATCCCAACACCGGGGAGCTGTTTTTT. Translating gives CASSQNRNWRAGPPMNPNTGELFF.

This clone showed up just a few times. This chain connects TRBV7-2 to TRBJ2-2; D not certain. V lost 1 base and J lost 3, with 6 bases in between. In germline, CDR1 is SGHTA, CDR2 FQGNSA. This CDR3 has 14 amino acids. CDR3 residues: CASSLVGYTGELFF. As DNA, the CDR3 is TGTGCCAGCAGCTTAGTTGGCTACACCGGGGAGCTGTTTTTT. Together with reference TRBV7-2 and TRBJ2-2, the CDR3 gives the full variable domain: GAGVSQSPSNKVTEKGKDVELRCDPISGHTALYWYRQSLGQGLEFLIYFQGNSAPDKSGLPSDRFSAERTGGSVSTLTIQRTQQEDSAVYLCASSLVGYTGELFFGEGSRLTVL.

The V call is TRBV7-2, the J call TRBJ2-1; D is perhaps TRBD2 (5 bases). There are 17 residues in the CDR3. Germline V gene sequence: CDR1 SGHTA, CDR2 FQGNSA. V dropped 8 bases and J dropped 2 bases, with 22 bases sitting between them. CDR3 coding DNA: TGTGCCAGCCAAACCCGAACTAGAGGAGGTGCCTACAATGAGCAGTTCTTC. As protein: CASQTRTRGGAYNEQFF. Supplemented by reference TRBV7-2 and TRBJ2-1, the full variable domain reads GAGVSQSPSNKVTEKGKDVELRCDPISGHTALYWYRQSLGQGLEFLIYFQGNSAPDKSGLPSDRFSAERTGGSVSTLTIQRTQQEDSAVYLCASQTRTRGGAYNEQFFGPGTRLTVL.

This clone has only a few counts. This rearrangement joins TRBV7-9 to TRBJ2-2, with 8 bases fitting TRBD1. This CDR3 contains 14 residues. The germline V gene encodes CDR1 SEHNR and CDR2 FQNEAQ (reference sequence). The V and J ends lost 5 bases and 8 bases, in that order; junction bases with no gene match: 7. CDR3 protein: CASSNQGAGGELFF. The CDR3 DNA sequence: TGTGCCAGCAGCAACCAGGGGGCTGGTGGGGAGCTGTTTTTT.

The CDR3 DNA reads TGTGCCAGCAGCTTAGTCGGACAGGGGCCCTACAATGAGCAGTTCTTC. This encodes CASSLVGQGPYNEQFF. The chain employs TRBV7-2 and TRBJ2-1; the match to TRBD1 covers 9 bases. Germline CDR1 SGHTA, CDR2 FQGNSA. This CDR3 is built from 16 residues. Trimming removed 1 base from V and 2 bases from J; junction bases left unmatched: 3.

This chain connects TRBV5-4 to TRBJ2-3; D not certain. Germline V gene data show CDR1 as SGHNT and CDR2 as YYREEE (reference sequence). This CDR3 region has 14 residues. V shed 2 bases and J shed 6 bases, with 13 bases lying between them. The CDR3 DNA is TGTGCCAGCAGCTTTAACTGGGCCTCGGATACGCAGTATTTT. Translated: CASSFNWASDTQYF.

The gene calls are TRBV9 and TRBJ2-3; weak D call: TRBD2 (6 bases). Trimming took 0 bases from V and 1 from J, leaving 12 bases between them. Germline V CDR1 and CDR2: SGDLS, YYNGEE. The CDR3 has 16 amino acids. CDR3 region: CASSVAAGRGTDTQYF. The CDR3 nucleotides are TGTGCCAGCAGCGTAGCGGCGGGAAGGGGCACAGATACGCAGTATTTT. The full variable domain, rest sourced from reference TRBV9 and TRBJ2-3, is DSGVTQTPKHLITATGQRVTLRCSPRSGDLSVYWYQQSLDQGLQFLIQYYNGEERAKGNILERFSAQQFPDLHSELNLSSLELGDSALYFCASSVAAGRGTDTQYFGPGTRLTVL.

The CDR3 loop is CSARTGLDHGYTF. In nucleotides, the CDR3 is TGCAGCGCCCGCACAGGGCTTGATCATGGCTACACCTTC. The chain employs TRBV29-1 and TRBJ1-2, with D possibly matching TRBD1 (6 bases). The length of the CDR3 is 13 residues. V lost 7 bases and J 6 bases, leaving 18 bases between the germline ends. CDR1 and CDR2 (germline): SQVTM, ANQGSEA.